A single T cell receptor (beta chain) is shown here with its context. What it binds is unknown. Blood specimens came from baseline, cycle 4 day 1, and cycle 7 day 1. This entry is derived from a study of OX40 agonist ivuxolimab in advanced cancers. The germline CDR1 and CDR2 sequences are WNHNN and SYGVQD (reference sequence). The V segment lost 3 bases and the J segment 2 bases; nucleotides outside the gene matches: 5. CDR3 length: 15 amino acids. Here immunoSEQ multiplex PCR was the method, and the copy in TCRdb shows in-frame clones only, minus some. The table shows tens of thousands of clones, with over 75% occurring only once. Study-level points and caveats: The average count of expanded clones was higher among CD8+ T cells than among CD4+.

This receptor was identified in an adult with an advanced solid tumor such as melanoma, head and neck, liver or kidney cancer. Source: CD4+ or CD8+ T cells sorted from blood, taken in a trial of the OX40 agonist ivuxolimab. The rearrangement links TRBV10-1 to TRBJ2-7; the match to TRBD2 covers 9 bases. CDR3 in amino acids: CASSDPTSGAYEQYF. The CDR3 DNA reads as TGCGCCAGCAGTGATCCGACTAGCGGAGCCTACGAGCAGTACTTC.